Each of the 18 T cell receptor beta chains below was sequenced from the same sample in a study of blood T cell repertoires in COVID-19. Generated by immunoSEQ multiplex PCR, the TCRdb table keeps only in-frame clones and is missing some. The data show about 71,000 clones, 82% seen once. Sequenced sample: peripheral blood. The receptors come from an elderly woman with acute or convalescent COVID-19.

This chain connects TRBV27 to TRBJ2-1; a possible D gene is TRBD1 (6 bases). Germline V gene data show CDR1 as MNHEY and CDR2 as SMNVEV (reference sequence). The CDR3 is 14 residues long. V was clipped by 6 bases and J by 6 bases, with 15 bases between them. The CDR3 protein is CASSPNRVGNEQFF. The CDR3 DNA follows: TGTGCCAGCAGCCCAAACAGGGTCGGCAATGAGCAGTTCTTC.

This clone was seen only once. This rearrangement joins TRBV7-6 to TRBJ2-1; 7 bases are a match to TRBD2. The CDR3 length is 14 residues. Germline V gene sequence: CDR1 SGHVS, CDR2 FNYEAQ. The J segment lost 7 bases and the V segment lost 4 bases, leaving 7 bases of the junction unmatched. The CDR3 nucleotides read TGTGCCAGCAGCTCGTACCCGGGGGGTAATGAGCAGTTCTTC. It yields the protein CASSSYPGGNEQFF.

This chain uses TRBV5-8 with TRBJ2-7; 7 nucleotides match TRBD1. CDR1 SGHTS and CDR2 YDEGEE come from the germline V gene. CDR3 length equals 13 residues. V dropped 1 base and J dropped 8; count of bases not matched to a gene: 6. CDR3 nucleotide sequence: TGTGCCAGCAGCTTGTGGGACAGTACGCAGCAGTACTTC. Translating gives CASSLWDSTQQYF.

The CDR3 loop is CASSIGRGSYNEQFF. The CDR3 bases are TGTGCCAGTAGTATAGGCCGGGGCTCCTACAATGAGCAGTTCTTC. The V call is TRBV19, the J call TRBJ2-1; perhaps TRBD2 as D (5 bases). CDR1 LNHDA and CDR2 SQIVND come from the germline V gene (reference sequence). The CDR3 has 15 residues. Between the trimmed V and J ends, which lost 1 base and 0 bases, there was a span of 7 bases.

This chain links TRBV4-3 with TRBJ2-3, with a tentative D call TRBD2 (5 bases). V lost 4 bases to trimming and J lost 0 bases, with 11 bases between them. There are 15 residues in the CDR3. The germline V gene has CDR1 LGHNA and CDR2 YSLEER. The CDR3 DNA reads as TGCGCCAGCAGCCGGAATAGACTAAGCACAGATACGCAGTATTTT. Translation: CASSRNRLSTDTQYF.

The chain uses TRBV28 and TRBJ1-5; the D is unclear. CDR1 is MDHEN, CDR2 SYDVKM, per germline. This CDR3 comprises 13 residues. V was cut by 7 bases and J by 7 bases, with 14 bases left in between. CDR3 bases: TGTGCCAGCACCTCGCCCCCGGGGCAGCCCCAGCATTTT. It codes for CASTSPPGQPQHF.

This rearrangement joins TRBV19 to TRBJ2-1, with 7 bases identical to TRBD1. Germline values: CDR1 LNHDA, CDR2 SQIVND (reference sequence). The CDR3 runs to 15 residues. V trimming: 5 bases; J trimming: 6 bases; junction bases outside the gene matches: 10. The CDR3 loop reads CASSLRQGPTNEQFF. The CDR3 nucleotides read TGTGCCAGTAGTCTAAGACAGGGTCCTACCAATGAGCAGTTCTTC.

This sequence joins TRBV27 and TRBJ1-2, with 8 bases lining up with TRBD1. V trimming: 6 bases; J trimming: 8 bases; junction bases outside the gene matches: 8. Germline V gives CDR1 MNHEY, CDR2 SMNVEV (reference sequence). The length of the CDR3 is 13 residues. CDR3 nucleotide sequence: TGTGCCAGCAGCGAGACAGGGGCCCTGGGCTACACCTTC. Translated, it gives CASSETGALGYTF.

This clone has ten or more counts. This chain connects TRBV5-8 to TRBJ1-5, with TRBD1 as a possible D gene (5 bases). V dropped 3 bases and J dropped 3 bases, with 10 bases sitting between them. CDR1 is SGHTS and CDR2 is YDEGEE in the germline V gene. This CDR3 is built from 14 residues. The CDR3 spells CASSYRTFNQPQHF. The CDR3 DNA reads as TGTGCCAGCAGCTACCGGACATTCAATCAGCCCCAGCATTTT.

The CDR3 sequence: CATRTSGRTDTQYF. The CDR3 nucleotides are TGTGCCACCAGGACTAGCGGGAGGACAGATACGCAGTATTTT. The V and J genes are TRBV27 and TRBJ2-3; 14 bases match TRBD2. Looked up from germline, CDR1 is MNHEY and CDR2 is SMNVEV (reference sequence). V shed 10 bases, J shed 3 bases, and the junction held 3 bases outside the gene matches. This CDR3 is 14 amino acids long.

The genes are TRBV7-9 and TRBJ2-7; 10 positions agree with TRBD2. This CDR3 contains 17 residues. Per the germline V gene, CDR1 is SEHNR and CDR2 is FQNEAQ (reference sequence). The trim removed 4 bases at V and 3 bases at J, leaving 12 bases unmatched. This CDR3 reads CASSSTLPGLAYYEQYF. CDR3 in DNA: TGTGCCAGCAGCTCGACCCTCCCGGGACTAGCGTACTACGAGCAGTACTTC.

This chain joins TRBV5-5 and TRBJ2-7, with D hard to call. Trimming pared 3 bases from V and 6 bases from J, leaving 16 bases between. Germline CDR1 is SGHKS and CDR2 is YYEKEE (reference sequence). The CDR3 has 14 amino acids. The CDR3 sequence: CASSWAPELGEQYF. The CDR3, as DNA: TGTGCCAGCAGCTGGGCCCCTGAACTCGGCGAGCAGTACTTC.

This clone was detected only once. The chain couples TRBV11-3 to TRBJ2-1, with D possibly matching TRBD2 (5 bases). Germline CDR1 and CDR2: SGHNT and YENEEA. This CDR3 comprises 13 residues. Trimming pared 4 bases from V and 7 bases from J, leaving 11 bases between. This CDR3 reads CASSSDGENEQFF. The DNA for the CDR3 is TGTGCCAGCAGCTCCGACGGGGAGAATGAGCAGTTCTTC. Drawing the rest from reference TRBV11-3 and TRBJ2-1, the complete variable domain is EAGVVQSPRYKIIEKKQPVAFWCNPISGHNTLYWYLQNLGQGPELLIRYENEEAVDDSQLPKDRFSAERLKGVDSTLKIQPAELGDSAVYLCASSSDGENEQFFGPGTRLTVL.

This chain joins TRBV7-9 and TRBJ1-6; possible D gene TRBD1, 5 bases. Trimming took 3 bases from V and 10 from J, leaving 13 bases between them. The CDR3 consists of 14 residues. Germline V gives CDR1 SEHNR, CDR2 FQNEAQ (reference sequence). This CDR3 reads CASSLEGGGSPLHF. The DNA for the CDR3 is TGTGCCAGCAGCTTGGAAGGTGGGGGGTCACCCCTCCACTTT.

The chain carries TRBV28 and TRBJ2-7; 12 bases align to TRBD1. J gave up 3 bases and V 5 bases, and 11 bases lay outside the gene matches. The length of the CDR3 is 17 residues. Germline V lookup: CDR1 MDHEN, CDR2 SYDVKM. The CDR3 spells CASSPSGQGAKNYEQYF. In nucleotides, the CDR3 is TGTGCCAGCAGTCCGTCGGGACAGGGGGCGAAGAACTACGAGCAGTACTTC.

The chain employs TRBV2 and TRBJ2-2; tentatively, D is TRBD2 (6 bases). This CDR3 region has 15 residues. In germline, CDR1 is SNHLY, CDR2 FYNNEI. Trimming removed 5 bases from V and 4 bases from J, with 14 bases in between. The DNA for the CDR3 is TGTGCCAGCAGTCAGAGATCCGGGGGCACCGGGGAGCTGTTTTTT. This sequence encodes CASSQRSGGTGELFF.

The chain carries TRBV19 and TRBJ1-2, with TRBD1 matching over 8 bases. Trimming took 3 bases from V and 6 from J; bases not matched to a gene: 15. The germline CDR1 and CDR2 sequences are LNHDA and SQIVND (reference sequence). The CDR3 runs to 17 residues. The CDR3 spells CASSMAPADRALNGYTF. In DNA form, the CDR3 reads TGTGCCAGTAGTATGGCCCCCGCGGACAGGGCACTTAATGGCTACACCTTC. The full variable domain, rest sourced from reference TRBV19 and TRBJ1-2, is DGGITQSPKYLFRKEGQNVTLSCEQNLNHDAMYWYRQDPGQGLRLIYYSQIVNDFQKGDIAEGYSVSREKKESFPLTVTSAQKNPTAFYLCASSMAPADRALNGYTFGSGTRLTVV.

V usage is TRBV7-2 and J usage is TRBJ2-1; D may be TRBD2 (6 bases). Germline CDR1 reads SGHTA; CDR2 reads FQGNSA. Trimming cost V 6 bases and J 4 bases, with 19 bases left between them. CDR3 length equals 16 residues. CDR3 sequence: CASRFTGTDGYNEQFF. CDR3 DNA sequence: TGTGCCAGCAGGTTCACCGGGACTGACGGGTACAATGAGCAGTTCTTC. The whole variable domain, remainder taken from reference TRBV7-2 and TRBJ2-1, is GAGVSQSPSNKVTEKGKDVELRCDPISGHTALYWYRQSLGQGLEFLIYFQGNSAPDKSGLPSDRFSAERTGGSVSTLTIQRTQQEDSAVYLCASRFTGTDGYNEQFFGPGTRLTVL.